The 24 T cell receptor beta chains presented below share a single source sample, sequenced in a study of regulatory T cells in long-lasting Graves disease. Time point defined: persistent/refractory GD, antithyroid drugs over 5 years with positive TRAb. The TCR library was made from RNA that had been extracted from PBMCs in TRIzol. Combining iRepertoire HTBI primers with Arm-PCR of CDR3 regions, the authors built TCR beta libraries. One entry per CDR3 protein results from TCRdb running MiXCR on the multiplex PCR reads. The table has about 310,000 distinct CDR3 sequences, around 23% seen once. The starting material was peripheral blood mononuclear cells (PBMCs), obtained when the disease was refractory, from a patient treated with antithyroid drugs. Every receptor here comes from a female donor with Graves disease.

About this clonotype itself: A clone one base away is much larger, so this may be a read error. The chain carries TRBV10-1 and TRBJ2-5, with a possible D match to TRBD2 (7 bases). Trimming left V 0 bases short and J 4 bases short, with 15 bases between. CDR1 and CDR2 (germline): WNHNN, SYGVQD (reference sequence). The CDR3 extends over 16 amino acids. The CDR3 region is CASSESKTGGGETQYF. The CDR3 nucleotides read TGCGCCAGCAGTGAGTCGAAGACAGGCGGGGGAGAGACCCAGTACTTC.

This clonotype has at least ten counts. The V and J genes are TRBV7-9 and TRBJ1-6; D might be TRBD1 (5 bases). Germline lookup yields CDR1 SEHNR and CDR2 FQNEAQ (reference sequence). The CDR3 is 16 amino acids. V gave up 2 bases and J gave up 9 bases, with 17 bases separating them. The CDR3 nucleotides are TGTGCCAGCAGCTTAAACTCAGTCAGGGAGGGTTCACCCCTCCACTTT. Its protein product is CASSLNSVREGSPLHF.

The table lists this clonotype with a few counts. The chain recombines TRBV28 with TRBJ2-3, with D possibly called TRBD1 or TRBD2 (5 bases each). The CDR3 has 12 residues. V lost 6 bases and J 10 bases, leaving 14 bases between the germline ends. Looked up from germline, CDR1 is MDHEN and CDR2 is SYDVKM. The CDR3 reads CASSPGTSAQYF. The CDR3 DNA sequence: TGTGCCAGCAGCCCTGGGACCAGTGCGCAGTATTTT.

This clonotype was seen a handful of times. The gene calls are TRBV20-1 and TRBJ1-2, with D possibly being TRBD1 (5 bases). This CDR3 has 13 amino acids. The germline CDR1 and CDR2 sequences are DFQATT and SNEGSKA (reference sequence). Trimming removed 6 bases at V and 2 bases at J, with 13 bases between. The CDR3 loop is CSALGPGNYGYTF. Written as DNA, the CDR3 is TGCAGTGCCCTAGGGCCAGGGAACTATGGCTACACCTTC.

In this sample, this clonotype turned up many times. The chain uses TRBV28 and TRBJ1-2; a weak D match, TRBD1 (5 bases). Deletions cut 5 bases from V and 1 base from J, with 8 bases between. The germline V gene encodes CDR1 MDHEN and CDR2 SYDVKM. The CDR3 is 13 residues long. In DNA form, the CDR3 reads TGTGCCAGCAGTACGGACAATAACTATGGCTACACCTTC. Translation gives CASSTDNNYGYTF.

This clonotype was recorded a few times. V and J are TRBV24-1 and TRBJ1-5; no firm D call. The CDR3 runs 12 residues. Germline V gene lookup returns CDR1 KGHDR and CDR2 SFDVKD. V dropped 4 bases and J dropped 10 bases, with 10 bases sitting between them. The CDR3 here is CATSEGPDPQHF. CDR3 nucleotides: TGTGCCACCAGTGAAGGGCCGGACCCCCAGCATTTT.

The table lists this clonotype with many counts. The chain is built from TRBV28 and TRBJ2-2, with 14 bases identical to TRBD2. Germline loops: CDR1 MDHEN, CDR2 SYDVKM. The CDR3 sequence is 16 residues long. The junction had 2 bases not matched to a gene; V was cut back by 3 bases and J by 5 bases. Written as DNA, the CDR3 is TGTGCCAGCAGTTTGGGGACTAGCGGGAGAACCGGGGAGCTGTTTTTT. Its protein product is CASSLGTSGRTGELFF.

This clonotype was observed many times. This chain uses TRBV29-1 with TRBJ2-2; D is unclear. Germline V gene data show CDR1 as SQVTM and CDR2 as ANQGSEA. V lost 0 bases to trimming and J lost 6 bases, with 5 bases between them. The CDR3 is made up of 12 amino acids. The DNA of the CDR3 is TGCAGCGTTGAAGATGGGGCCGGGGAGCTGTTTTTT. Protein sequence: CSVEDGAGELFF.

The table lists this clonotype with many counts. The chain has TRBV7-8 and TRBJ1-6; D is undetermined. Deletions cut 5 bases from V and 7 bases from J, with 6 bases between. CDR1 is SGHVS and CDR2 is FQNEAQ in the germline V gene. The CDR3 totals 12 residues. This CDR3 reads CASSVQNSPLHF. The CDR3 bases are TGTGCCAGCAGCGTACAGAATTCACCCCTCCACTTT.

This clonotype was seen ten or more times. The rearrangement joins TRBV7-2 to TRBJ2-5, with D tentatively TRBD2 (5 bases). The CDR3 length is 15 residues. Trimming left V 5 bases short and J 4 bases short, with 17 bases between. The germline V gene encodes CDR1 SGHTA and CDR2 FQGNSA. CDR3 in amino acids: CASSLEAGRRETQYF. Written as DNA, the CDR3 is TGTGCCAGCAGCCTAGAGGCGGGCAGGAGAGAGACCCAGTACTTC.

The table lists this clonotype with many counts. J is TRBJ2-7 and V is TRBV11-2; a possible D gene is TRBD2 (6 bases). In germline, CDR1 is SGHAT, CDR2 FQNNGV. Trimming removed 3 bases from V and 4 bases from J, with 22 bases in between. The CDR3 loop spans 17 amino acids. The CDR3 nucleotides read TGTGCCAGCAGCTTCCTGGGAGGTGGGACGCGACCTTACGAGCAGTACTTC. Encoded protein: CASSFLGGGTRPYEQYF.

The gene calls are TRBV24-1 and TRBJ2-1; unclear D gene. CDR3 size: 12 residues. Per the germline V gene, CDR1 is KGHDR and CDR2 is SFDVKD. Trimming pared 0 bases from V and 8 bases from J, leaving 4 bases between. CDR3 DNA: TGTGCCACCAGTGATTTGGGGTATGAGCAGTTCTTC. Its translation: CATSDLGYEQFF.

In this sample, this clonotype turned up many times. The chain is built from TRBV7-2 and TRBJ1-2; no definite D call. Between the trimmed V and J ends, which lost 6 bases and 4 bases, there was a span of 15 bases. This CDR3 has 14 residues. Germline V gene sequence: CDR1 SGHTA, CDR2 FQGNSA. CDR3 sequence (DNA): TGTGCCAGCAGTTCTCGAGGGCAGGCCTATGGCTACACCTTC. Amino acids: CASSSRGQAYGYTF. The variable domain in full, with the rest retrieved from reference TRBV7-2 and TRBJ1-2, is GAGVSQSPSNKVTEKGKDVELRCDPISGHTALYWYRQSLGQGLEFLIYFQGNSAPDKSGLPSDRFSAERTGGSVSTLTIQRTQQEDSAVYLCASSSRGQAYGYTFGSGTRLTVV.

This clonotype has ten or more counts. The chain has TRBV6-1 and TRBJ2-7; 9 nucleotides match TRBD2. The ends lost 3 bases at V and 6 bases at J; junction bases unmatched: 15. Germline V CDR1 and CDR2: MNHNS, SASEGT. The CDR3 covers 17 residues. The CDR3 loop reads CASSEDLAGSIWGEQYF. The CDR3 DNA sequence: TGTGCCAGCAGTGAGGATCTAGCGGGATCAATCTGGGGCGAGCAGTACTTC.

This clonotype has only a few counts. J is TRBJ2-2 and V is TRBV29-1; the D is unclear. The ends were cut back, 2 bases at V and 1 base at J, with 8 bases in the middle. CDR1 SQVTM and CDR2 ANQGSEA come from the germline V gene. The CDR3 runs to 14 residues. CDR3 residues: CSVERRGNTGELFF. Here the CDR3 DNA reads TGCAGCGTTGAACGGCGAGGGAACACCGGGGAGCTGTTTTTT.

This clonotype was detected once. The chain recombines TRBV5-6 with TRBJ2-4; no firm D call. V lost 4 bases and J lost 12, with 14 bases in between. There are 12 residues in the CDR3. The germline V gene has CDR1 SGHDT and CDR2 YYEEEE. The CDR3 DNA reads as TGTGCCAGCAGCACCAATACGACGAATCAGTACTTC. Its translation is CASSTNTTNQYF.

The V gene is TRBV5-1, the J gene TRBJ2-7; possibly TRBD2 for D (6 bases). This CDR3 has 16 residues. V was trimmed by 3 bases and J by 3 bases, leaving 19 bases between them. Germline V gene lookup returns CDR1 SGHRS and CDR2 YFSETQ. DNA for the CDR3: TGCGCCAGCAGCTCAAATCCGCTAGCGCTGTACTACGAGCAGTACTTC. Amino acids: CASSSNPLALYYEQYF.

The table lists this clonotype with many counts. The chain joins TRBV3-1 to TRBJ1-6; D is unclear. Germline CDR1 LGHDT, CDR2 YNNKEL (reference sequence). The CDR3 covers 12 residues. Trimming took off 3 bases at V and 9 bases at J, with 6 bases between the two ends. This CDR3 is CASSHAASPLHF. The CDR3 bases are TGTGCCAGCAGCCATGCGGCTTCACCCCTCCACTTT.

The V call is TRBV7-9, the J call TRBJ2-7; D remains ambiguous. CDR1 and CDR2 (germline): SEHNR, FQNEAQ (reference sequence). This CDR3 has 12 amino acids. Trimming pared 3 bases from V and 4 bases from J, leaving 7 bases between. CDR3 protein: CASSFIPYEQYF. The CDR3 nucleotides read TGTGCCAGCAGCTTCATCCCGTACGAGCAGTACTTC.

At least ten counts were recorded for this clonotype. This CDR3 reads CASSLPDRDSEAFF. The DNA of the CDR3 is TGTGCCAGCAGTTTACCCGACAGGGATAGTGAAGCTTTCTTT. The J gene is TRBJ1-1, the V gene TRBV28; 7 bases match TRBD1. J lost 7 bases, V lost 2 bases, and 7 bases had no gene match. The CDR3 has 14 amino acids. Per germline, CDR1 MDHEN and CDR2 SYDVKM.

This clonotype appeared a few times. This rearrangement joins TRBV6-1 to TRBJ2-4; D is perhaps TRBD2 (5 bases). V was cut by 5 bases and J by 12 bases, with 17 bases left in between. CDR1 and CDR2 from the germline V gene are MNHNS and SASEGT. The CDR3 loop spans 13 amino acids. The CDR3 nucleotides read TGTGCCAGCAGTTACGCGCTTGGGAGTCCTCAGTACTTC. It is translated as CASSYALGSPQYF.

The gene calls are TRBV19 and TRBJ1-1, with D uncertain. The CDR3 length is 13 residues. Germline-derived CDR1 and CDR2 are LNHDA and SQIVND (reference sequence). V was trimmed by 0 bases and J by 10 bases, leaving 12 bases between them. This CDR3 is CASSIDRDGGAFF. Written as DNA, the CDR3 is TGTGCCAGTAGTATAGATCGGGATGGTGGAGCTTTCTTT.

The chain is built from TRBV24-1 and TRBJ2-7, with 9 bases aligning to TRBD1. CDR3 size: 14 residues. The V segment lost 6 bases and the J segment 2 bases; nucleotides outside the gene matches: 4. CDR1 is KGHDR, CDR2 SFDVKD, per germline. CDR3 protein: CATSHRDRAYEQYF. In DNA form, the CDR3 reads TGTGCCACCAGTCACCGGGACAGGGCCTACGAGCAGTACTTC.

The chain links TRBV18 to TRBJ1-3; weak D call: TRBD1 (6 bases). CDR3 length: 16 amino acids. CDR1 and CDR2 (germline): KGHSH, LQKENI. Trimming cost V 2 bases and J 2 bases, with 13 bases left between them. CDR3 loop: CASSPGTGRTGNTIYF. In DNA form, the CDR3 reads TGTGCCAGCTCACCAGGCACAGGGAGGACTGGAAACACCATATATTTT.